This T cell receptor (beta chain) came from a study of beta chain features in type 1 diabetes. Study information: Similarity in age, gender and cell yields was seen between patients and healthy donors. Researchers looked at fewer than 110 million sorted cells across all samples.

Overall study findings and caveats: In the patient group, naive, central memory and Treg TCRB repertoires seemed more alike than in the healthy donor group. Patients with Type 1 diabetes showed moderately but significantly shorter TCRB CDR3s in all four CD4+ subsets. In these data, an HLA type influence on TCRB rearrangement remained unresolved.

This clone was recorded a few times. The antigen remains undetermined. The length of the CDR3 is 14 residues. The germline gives CDR1 SQVTM, CDR2 ANQGSEA. The germline V and J ends were trimmed by 5 bases and 0 bases, with 10 bases remaining between them. Isolated RNA was reverse transcribed in full, so expressed TCRB transcripts were sequenced. Profiling relied on immunoSEQ multiplex PCR, and the TCRdb table lists in-frame clones only, not all of them. The table has around 650,000 clones, around 11% seen once. Specimen: naive CD4+ T cells from blood. The chain employs TRBV29-1 and TRBJ2-2, with TRBD2 as a possible D gene (6 bases). The sequence was collected from a young man with type 1 diabetes. The CDR3 region is CSVSGVTNTGELFF. The CDR3 region has the DNA TGCAGCGTTTCGGGAGTGACGAACACCGGGGAGCTGTTTTTT.